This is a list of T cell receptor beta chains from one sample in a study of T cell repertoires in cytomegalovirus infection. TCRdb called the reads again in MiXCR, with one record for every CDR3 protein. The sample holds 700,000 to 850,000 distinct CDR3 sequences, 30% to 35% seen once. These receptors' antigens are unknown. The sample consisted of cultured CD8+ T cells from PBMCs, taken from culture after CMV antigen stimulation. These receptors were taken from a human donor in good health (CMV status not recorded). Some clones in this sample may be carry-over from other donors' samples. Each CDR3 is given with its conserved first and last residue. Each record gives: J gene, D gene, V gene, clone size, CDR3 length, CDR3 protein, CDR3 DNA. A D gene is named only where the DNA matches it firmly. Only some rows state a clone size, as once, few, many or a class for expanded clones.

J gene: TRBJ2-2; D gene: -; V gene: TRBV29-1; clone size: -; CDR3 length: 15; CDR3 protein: CSVEELNSNTGELFF; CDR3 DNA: TGCAGCGTTGAAGAGCTTAATTCGAACACCGGGGAGCTGTTTTTT
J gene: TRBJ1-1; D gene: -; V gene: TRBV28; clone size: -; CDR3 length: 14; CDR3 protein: CASTLKGFHTEAFF; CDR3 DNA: TGTGCCAGCACCCTCAAGGGGTTTCACACTGAAGCTTTCTTT
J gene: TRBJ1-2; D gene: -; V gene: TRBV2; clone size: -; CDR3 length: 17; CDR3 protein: CASSDGFSGGTNYGYTF; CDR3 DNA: TGTGCCAGCAGTGACGGTTTTTCAGGAGGCACCAACTATGGCTACACCTTC
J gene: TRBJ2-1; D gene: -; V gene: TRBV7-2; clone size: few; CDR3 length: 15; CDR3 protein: CASSFYLSGYNEQFF; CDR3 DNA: TGTGCCAGCAGCTTTTATCTTTCAGGCTACAATGAGCAGTTCTTC
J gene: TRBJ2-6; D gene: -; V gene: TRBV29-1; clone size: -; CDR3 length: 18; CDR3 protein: CSVENSGGAGAGANVLTF; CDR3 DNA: TGCAGCGTTGAAAATTCGGGCGGGGCCGGGGCCGGGGCCAACGTCCTGACTTTC
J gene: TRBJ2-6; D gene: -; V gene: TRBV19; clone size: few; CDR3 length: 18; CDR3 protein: CASSIGGGRISGANVLTF; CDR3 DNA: TGTGCCAGTAGTATAGGGGGGGGCAGGATCTCTGGGGCCAACGTCCTGACTTTC
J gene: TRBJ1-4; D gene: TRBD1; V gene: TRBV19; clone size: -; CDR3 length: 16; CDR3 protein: CASSISAGTGFEKLFF; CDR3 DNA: TGTGCCAGTAGTATATCCGCCGGGACAGGGTTCGAAAAACTGTTTTTT
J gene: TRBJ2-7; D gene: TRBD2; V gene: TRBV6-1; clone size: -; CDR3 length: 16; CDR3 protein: CASSEWVGTSSYEQYF; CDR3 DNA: TGTGCCAGCAGTGAATGGGTCGGGACTAGCAGCTACGAGCAGTACTTC
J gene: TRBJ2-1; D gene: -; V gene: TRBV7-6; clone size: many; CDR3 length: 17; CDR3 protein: CASSDPLTGTINNEQFF; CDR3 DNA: TGTGCCAGCAGCGACCCCTTAACCGGGACAATAAACAATGAGCAGTTCTTC
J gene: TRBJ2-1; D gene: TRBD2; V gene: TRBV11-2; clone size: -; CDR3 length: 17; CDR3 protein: CASSLPLAGGPSNEQFF; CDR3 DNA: TGTGCCAGCAGCTTGCCACTAGCGGGGGGGCCCTCAAATGAGCAGTTCTTC
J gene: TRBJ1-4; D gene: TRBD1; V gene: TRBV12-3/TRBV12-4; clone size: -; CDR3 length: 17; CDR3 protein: CASSLQIGTGVNEKLFF; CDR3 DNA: TGTGCCAGCAGTCTTCAGATTGGGACAGGGGTTAATGAAAAACTGTTTTTT
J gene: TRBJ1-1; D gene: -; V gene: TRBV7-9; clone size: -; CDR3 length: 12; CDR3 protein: CASSQIGGEAFF; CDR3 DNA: TGTGCCAGCAGTCAGATAGGAGGTGAAGCTTTCTTT
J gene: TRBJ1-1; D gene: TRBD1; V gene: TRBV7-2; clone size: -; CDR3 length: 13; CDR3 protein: CASSFTGARGAFF; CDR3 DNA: TGTGCCAGCAGCTTTACAGGGGCCCGCGGAGCTTTCTTT
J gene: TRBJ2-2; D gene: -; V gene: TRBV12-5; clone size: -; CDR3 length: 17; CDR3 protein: CASGFEALEGDTGELFF; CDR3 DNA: TGTGCTAGTGGTTTTGAGGCTCTGGAGGGGGACACCGGGGAGCTGTTTTTT
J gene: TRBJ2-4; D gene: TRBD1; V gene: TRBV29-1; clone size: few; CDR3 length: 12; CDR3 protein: CSAPGQGNIQYF; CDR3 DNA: TGCAGCGCCCCCGGACAGGGAAACATTCAGTACTTC
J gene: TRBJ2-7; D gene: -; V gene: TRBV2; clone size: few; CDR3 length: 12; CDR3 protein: CASTGFSYEQYF; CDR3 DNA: TGTGCCAGTACGGGGTTCTCCTACGAGCAGTACTTC